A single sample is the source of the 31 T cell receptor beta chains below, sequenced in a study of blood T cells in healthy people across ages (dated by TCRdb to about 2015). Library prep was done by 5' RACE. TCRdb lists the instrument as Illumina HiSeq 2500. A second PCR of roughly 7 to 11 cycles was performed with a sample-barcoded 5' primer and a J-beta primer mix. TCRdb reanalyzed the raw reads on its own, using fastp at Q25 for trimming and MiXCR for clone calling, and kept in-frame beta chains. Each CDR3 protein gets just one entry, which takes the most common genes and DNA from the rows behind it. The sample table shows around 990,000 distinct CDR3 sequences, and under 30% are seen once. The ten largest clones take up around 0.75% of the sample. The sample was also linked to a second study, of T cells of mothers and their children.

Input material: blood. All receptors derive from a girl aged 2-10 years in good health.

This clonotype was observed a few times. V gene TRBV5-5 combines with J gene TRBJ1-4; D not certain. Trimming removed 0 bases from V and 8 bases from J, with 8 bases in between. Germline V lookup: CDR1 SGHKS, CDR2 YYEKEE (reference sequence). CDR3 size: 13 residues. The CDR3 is CASSLAYGEKLFF. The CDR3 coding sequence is TGTGCCAGCAGCTTGGCATACGGAGAAAAACTGTTTTTT. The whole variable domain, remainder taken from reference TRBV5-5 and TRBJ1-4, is DAGVTQSPTHLIKTRGQQVTLRCSPISGHKSVSWYQQVLGQGPQFIFQYYEKEERGRGNFPDRFSARQFPNYSSELNVNALLLGDSALYLCASSLAYGEKLFFGSGTQLSVL.

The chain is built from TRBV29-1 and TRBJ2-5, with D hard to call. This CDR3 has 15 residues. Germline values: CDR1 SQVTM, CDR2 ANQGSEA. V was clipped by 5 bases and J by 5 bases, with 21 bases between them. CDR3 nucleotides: TGCAGCGTTCTAGGCACCGCTGGAGTGTTGGAGACCCAGTACTTC. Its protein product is CSVLGTAGVLETQYF.

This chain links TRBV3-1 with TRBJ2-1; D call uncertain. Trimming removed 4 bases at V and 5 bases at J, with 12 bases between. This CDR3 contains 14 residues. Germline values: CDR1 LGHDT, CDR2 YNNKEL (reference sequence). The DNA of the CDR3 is TGTGCCAGCAGCCCTGAGACTCCGAACAATGAGCAGTTCTTC. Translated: CASSPETPNNEQFF.

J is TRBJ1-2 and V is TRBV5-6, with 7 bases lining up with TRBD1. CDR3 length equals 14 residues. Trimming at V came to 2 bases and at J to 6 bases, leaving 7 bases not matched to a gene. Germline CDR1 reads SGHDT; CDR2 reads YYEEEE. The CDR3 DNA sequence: TGTGCCAGCAGCTTTGCCCCAGGGGGGAATGGCTACACCTTC. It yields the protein CASSFAPGGNGYTF.

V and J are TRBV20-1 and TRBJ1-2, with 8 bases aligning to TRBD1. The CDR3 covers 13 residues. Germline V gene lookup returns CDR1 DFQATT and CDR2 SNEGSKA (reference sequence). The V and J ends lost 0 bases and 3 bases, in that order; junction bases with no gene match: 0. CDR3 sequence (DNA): TGCAGTGCTAGAGAGGACAGGGACTATGGCTACACCTTC. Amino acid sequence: CSAREDRDYGYTF.

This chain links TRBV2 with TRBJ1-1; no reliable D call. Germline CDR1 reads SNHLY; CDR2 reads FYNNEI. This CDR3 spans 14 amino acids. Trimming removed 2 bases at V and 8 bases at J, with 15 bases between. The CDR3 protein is CASSESLRAFEAFF. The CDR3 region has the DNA TGTGCCAGCAGTGAAAGTCTCCGGGCGTTCGAAGCTTTCTTT.

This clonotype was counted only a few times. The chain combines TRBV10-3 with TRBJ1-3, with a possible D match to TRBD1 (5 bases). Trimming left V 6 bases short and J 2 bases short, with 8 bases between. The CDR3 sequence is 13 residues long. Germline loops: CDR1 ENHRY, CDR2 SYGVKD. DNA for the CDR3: TGTGCCATCAGGGACAACCCTGGAAACACCATATATTTT. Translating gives CAIRDNPGNTIYF.

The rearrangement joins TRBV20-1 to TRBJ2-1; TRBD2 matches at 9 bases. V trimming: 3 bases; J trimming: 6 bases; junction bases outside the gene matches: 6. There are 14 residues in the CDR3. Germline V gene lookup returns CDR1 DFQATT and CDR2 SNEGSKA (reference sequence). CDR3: CSASPWREGNEQFF. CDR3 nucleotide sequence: TGCAGTGCTAGTCCTTGGCGGGAGGGCAATGAGCAGTTCTTC.

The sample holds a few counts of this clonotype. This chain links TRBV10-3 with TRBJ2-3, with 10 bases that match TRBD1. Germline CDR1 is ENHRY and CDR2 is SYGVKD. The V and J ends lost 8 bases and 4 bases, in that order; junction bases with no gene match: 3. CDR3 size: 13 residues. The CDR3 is CAIGGTGADTQYF. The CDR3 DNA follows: TGTGCCATCGGGGGGACAGGGGCAGATACGCAGTATTTT.

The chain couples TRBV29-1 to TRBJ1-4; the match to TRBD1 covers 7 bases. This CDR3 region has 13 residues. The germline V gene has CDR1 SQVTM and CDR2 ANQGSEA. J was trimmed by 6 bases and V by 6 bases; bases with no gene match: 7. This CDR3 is CSVRDRIYEKLFF. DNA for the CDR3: TGCAGCGTGAGGGACAGAATTTATGAAAAACTGTTTTTT.

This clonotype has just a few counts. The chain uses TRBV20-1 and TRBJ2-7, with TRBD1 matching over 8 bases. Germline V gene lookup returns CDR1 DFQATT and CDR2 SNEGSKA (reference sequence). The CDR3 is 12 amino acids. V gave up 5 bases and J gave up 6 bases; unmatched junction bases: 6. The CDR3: CSAGPGTGEQYF. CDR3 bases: TGCAGTGCTGGGCCAGGGACAGGCGAGCAGTACTTC.

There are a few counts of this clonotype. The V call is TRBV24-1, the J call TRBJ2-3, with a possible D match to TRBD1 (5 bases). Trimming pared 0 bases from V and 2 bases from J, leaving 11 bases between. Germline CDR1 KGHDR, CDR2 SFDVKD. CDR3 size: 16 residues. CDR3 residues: CATSDLAGNPTDTQYF. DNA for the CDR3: TGTGCCACCAGTGATTTGGCAGGGAACCCCACAGATACGCAGTATTTT.

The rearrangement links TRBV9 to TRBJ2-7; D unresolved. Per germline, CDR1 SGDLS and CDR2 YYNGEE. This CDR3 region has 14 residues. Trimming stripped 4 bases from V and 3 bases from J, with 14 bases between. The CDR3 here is CASSTQGSDYEQYF. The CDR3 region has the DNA TGTGCCAGCAGCACTCAAGGGTCCGACTACGAGCAGTACTTC.

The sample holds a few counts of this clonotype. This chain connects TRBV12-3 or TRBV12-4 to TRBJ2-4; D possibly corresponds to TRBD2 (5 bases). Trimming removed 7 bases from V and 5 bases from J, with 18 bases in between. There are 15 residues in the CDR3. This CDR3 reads CASTARWGVQNIQYF. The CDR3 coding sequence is TGTGCCAGCACCGCAAGATGGGGAGTCCAAAACATTCAGTACTTC.

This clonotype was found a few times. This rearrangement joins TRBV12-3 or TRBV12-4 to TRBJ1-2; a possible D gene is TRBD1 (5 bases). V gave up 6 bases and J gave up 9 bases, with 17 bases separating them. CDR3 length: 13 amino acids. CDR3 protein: CASSDRDEFSYTF. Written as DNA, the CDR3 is TGTGCCAGCAGCGACCGGGACGAGTTTAGCTACACCTTC.

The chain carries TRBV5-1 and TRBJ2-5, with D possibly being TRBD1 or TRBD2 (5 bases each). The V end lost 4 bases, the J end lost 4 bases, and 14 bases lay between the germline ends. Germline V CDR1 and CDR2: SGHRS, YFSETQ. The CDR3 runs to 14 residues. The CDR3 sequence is CASSTYGGRETQYF. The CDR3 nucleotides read TGCGCCAGCAGCACCTATGGGGGAAGAGAGACCCAGTACTTC. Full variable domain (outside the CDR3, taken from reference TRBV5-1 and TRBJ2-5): KAGVTQTPRYLIKTRGQQVTLSCSPISGHRSVSWYQQTPGQGLQFLFEYFSETQRNKGNFPGRFSGRQFSNSRSEMNVSTLELGDSALYLCASSTYGGRETQYFGPGTRLLVL.

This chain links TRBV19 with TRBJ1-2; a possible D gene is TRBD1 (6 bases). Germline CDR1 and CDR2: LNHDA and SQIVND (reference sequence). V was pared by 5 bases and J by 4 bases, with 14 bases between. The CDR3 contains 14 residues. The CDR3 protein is CASSHPGGGYGYTF. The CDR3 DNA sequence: TGTGCCAGTAGTCATCCGGGGGGCGGCTATGGCTACACCTTC.

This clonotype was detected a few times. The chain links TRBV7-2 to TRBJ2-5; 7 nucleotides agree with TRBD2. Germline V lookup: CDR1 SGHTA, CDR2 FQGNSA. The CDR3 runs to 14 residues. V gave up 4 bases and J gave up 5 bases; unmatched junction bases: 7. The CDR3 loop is CASSSLYGGETQYF. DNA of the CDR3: TGTGCCAGCAGCTCACTCTACGGGGGGGAGACCCAGTACTTC.

CDR3 sequence reads: CASQGLAGVETQYF. The CDR3 nucleotides read TGTGCCAGCCAGGGACTAGCGGGGGTAGAGACCCAGTACTTC. This chain uses TRBV6-5 with TRBJ2-5, with 14 nucleotides matching TRBD2. Germline CDR1 MNHEY, CDR2 SVGAGI. The CDR3 covers 14 residues. V shed 8 bases, J shed 4 bases, and the junction held 3 bases outside the gene matches.

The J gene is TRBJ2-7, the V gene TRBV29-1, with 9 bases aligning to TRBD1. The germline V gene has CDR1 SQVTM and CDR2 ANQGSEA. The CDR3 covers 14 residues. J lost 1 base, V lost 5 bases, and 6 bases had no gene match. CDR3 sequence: CSVLGTGPSYEQYF. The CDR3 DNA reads TGCAGCGTTCTGGGGACAGGGCCTTCCTACGAGCAGTACTTC.

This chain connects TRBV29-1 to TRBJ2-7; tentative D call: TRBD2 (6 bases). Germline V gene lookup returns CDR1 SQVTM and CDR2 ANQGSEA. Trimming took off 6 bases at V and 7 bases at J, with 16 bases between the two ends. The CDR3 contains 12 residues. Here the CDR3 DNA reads TGCAGCGTACTAGCCCTTGGGGGAGAGCAGTACTTC. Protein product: CSVLALGGEQYF.

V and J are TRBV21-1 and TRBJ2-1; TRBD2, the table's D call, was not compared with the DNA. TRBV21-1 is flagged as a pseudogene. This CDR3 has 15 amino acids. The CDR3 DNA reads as TGTGCCAGCAGCACGACCGCGGGGGGGCGTCGTGAGCAGTTCTTC. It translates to CASSTTAGGRREQFF.

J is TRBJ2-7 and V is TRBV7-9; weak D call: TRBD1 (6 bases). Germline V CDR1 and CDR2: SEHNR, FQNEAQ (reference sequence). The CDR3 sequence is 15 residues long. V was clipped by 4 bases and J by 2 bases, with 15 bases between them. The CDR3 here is CASSSGVDSTYEQYF. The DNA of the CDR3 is TGTGCCAGCAGCTCAGGGGTCGACAGTACCTACGAGCAGTACTTC.

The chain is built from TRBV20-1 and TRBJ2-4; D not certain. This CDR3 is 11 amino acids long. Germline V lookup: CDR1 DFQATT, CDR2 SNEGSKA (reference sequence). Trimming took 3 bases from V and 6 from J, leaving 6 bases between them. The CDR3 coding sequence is TGCAGTGCTAGGGCAGGAAACATTCAGTACTTC. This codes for CSARAGNIQYF.

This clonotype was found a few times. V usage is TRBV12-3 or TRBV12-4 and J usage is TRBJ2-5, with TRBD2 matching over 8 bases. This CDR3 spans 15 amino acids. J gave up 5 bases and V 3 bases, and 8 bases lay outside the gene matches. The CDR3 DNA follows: TGTGCCAGCAGTTTCGCACTAGCGGAAGGGGAGACCCAGTACTTC. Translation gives CASSFALAEGETQYF.

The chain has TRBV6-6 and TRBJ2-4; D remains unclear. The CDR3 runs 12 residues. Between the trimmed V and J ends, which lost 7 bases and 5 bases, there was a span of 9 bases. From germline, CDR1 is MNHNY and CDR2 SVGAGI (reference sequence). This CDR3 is CASTLYENIQYF. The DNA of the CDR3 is TGTGCCAGCACCTTATACGAAAACATTCAGTACTTC.

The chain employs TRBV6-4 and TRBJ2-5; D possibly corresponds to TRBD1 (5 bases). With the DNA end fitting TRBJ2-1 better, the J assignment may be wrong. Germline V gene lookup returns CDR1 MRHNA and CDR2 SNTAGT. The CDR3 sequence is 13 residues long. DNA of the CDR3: TGTGCCAGCAGGCTAGACAGCCTTAATGAGCAGTTCTTC. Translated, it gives CASRLDSLNEQFF.

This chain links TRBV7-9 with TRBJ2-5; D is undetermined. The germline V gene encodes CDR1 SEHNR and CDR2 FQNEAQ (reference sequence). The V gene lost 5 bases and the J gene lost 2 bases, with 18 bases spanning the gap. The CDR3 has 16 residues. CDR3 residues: CASSAIHFVDQETQYF. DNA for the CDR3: TGTGCCAGCAGCGCCATTCATTTTGTGGATCAAGAGACCCAGTACTTC.

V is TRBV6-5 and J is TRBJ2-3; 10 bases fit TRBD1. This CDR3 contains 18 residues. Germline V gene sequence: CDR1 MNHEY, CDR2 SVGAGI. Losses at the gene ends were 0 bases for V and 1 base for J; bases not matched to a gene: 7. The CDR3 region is CASSYSIGQGGGTDTQYF. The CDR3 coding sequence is TGTGCCAGCAGTTACTCGATAGGACAGGGGGGCGGCACAGATACGCAGTATTTT.

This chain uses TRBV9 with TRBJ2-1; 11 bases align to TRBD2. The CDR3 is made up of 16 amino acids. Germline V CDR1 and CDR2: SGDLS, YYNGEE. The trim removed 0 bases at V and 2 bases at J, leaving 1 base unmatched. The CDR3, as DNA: TGTGCCAGCAGCGTAGTTAGCGGGAGGGCCTACAATGAGCAGTTCTTC. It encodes CASSVVSGRAYNEQFF.

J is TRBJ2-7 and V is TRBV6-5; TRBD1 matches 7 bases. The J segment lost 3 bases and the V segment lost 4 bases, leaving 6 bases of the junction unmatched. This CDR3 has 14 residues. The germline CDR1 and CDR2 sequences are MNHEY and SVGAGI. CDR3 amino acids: CASSSEQGYYEQYF. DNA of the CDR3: TGTGCCAGCAGTTCGGAACAGGGGTACTACGAGCAGTACTTC.